This TCR beta chain was retrieved from a study of T cells in Graves' hyperthyroidism and ophthalmopathy. Amplified TCR beta CDR3 regions came from RNA transcripts. TCR CDR3 underwent first-round RT-PCR with the HTBI primer set. TCRdb reprocessed the multiplex PCR reads with MiXCR, giving one entry per CDR3 protein. The data hold fewer than 650,000 distinct CDR3 sequences, with approximately 48% observed a single time. Between the trimmed V and J ends, which lost 10 bases and 4 bases, there was a span of 19 bases. The CDR3 is made up of 14 amino acids. In germline, CDR1 is LNHDA, CDR2 SQIVND (reference sequence). Exclusions: uncontrolled infection, other autoimmune disease, pregnancy, lactation. Comment on this clonotype: Its antigen is not known.

General study points: The model made its ophthalmopathy prediction, and onset followed a median 6.5 months later.

This sequence originates from an adult woman with Graves' disease, either hyperthyroidism or ophthalmopathy (not recorded which). Sequencing used peripheral blood or thyroid tissue (not recorded which). This sequence joins TRBV19 and TRBJ1-2, with D unresolved. The CDR3 coding sequence is TGTGCCACCTCGGAAGGGTCGGTCCTCTATGGCTACACCTTC. This codes for CATSEGSVLYGYTF. The full variable domain, its missing parts supplied by reference TRBV19 and TRBJ1-2, is DGGITQSPKYLFRKEGQNVTLSCEQNLNHDAMYWYRQDPGQGLRLIYYSQIVNDFQKGDIAEGYSVSREKKESFPLTVTSAQKNPTAFYLCATSEGSVLYGYTFGSGTRLTVV.